The present entry profiles one TCR beta chain with its context. This sample was included in a study of blood T cell repertoires in COVID-19. About the research overall: The origin of the acute and convalescent COVID-19 samples was the United States, Italy and Spain. The cDNA or gDNA used as material had been derived from T cells, B-cell-depleted T cells, or PBMCs.

Study members were between about 18 and 100 years old and lived in 20 to 25 US regions. Assignments of participants to cohorts depended upon their own reported clinical history. The CDR3 is made up of 15 amino acids. Germline V lookup: CDR1 SGHTA, CDR2 FQGNSA. V lost 5 bases and J 1 base, leaving 14 bases between the germline ends. Only in-frame clones appear in the TCRdb table, and some are missing; sequencing was by immunoSEQ multiplex PCR. The data contain 200,000 or so clones, roughly 85% of them singletons. This receptor was identified in a woman aged 40-49 years with acute COVID-19. Input material: PBMCs or T cells enriched from blood (not recorded which). The V and J genes are TRBV7-2 and TRBJ1-1, with no clear D. This chain's CDR3 is CASSPPRVWNTEAFF. CDR3 sequence (DNA): TGTGCCAGCAGCCCGCCCCGGGTGTGGAACACTGAAGCTTTCTTT.